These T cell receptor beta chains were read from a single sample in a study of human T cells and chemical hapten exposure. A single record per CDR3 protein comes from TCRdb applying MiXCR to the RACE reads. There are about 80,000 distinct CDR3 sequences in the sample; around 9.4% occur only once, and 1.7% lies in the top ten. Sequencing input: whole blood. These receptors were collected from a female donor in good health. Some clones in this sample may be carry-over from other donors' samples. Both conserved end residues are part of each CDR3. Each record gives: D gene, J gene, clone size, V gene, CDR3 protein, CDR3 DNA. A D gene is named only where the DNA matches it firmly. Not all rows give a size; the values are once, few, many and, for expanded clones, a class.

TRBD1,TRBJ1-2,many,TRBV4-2,CASSQAGGDRAVNYGYTF,TGTGCCAGCAGCCAAGCCGGGGGGGACAGGGCGGTCAACTATGGCTACACCTTC
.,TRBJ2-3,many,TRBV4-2,CASSQDETGGHTDTQYF,TGTGCCAGCAGCCAAGATGAGACGGGGGGCCACACAGATACGCAGTATTTT
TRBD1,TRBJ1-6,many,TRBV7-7,CASSYPSRGPSPLHF,TGTGCTAGCAGCTACCCGAGTAGGGGGCCTTCACCCCTCCACTTT
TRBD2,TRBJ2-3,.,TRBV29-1,CSTEGLAGPSDTQYF,TGCAGCACTGAGGGGTTAGCGGGGCCCTCGGACACGCAGTATTTT
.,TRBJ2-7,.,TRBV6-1,CASSEDSLSEQYF,TGTGCCAGCAGTGAAGACAGTCTTAGCGAGCAGTACTTC
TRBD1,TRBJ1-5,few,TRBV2,CASSERQGAGNQPQHF,TGTGCCAGCAGTGAAAGACAGGGGGCAGGCAATCAGCCCCAGCATTTT
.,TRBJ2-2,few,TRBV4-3,CASSKVVSSKLNTGELFF,TGCGCCAGCAGTAAGGTCGTGAGTTCAAAATTGAACACCGGGGAGCTGTTTTTT
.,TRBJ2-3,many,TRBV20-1,CSASWRNIPEELTTSTDTQYF,TGCAGTGCTTCGTGGAGGAATATACCCGAGGAGCTTACTACTAGCACAGATACGCAGTATTTT
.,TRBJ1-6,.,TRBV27,CASSFTQGWSRNAPLHF,TGTGCCAGCAGTTTTACCCAGGGATGGTCGAGGAATGCACCCCTCCACTTT
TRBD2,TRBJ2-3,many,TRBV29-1,CSVVLAGHTQYF,TGCAGCGTAGTACTAGCGGGGCATACGCAGTATTTT
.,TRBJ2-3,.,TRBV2,CASSRGSSTDTQYF,TGTGCCAGCAGTCGGGGATCTAGCACAGATACGCAGTATTTT
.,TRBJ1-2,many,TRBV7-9,CASSHPVSAYGYTF,TGTGCCAGCAGCCACCCCGTATCGGCCTACGGCTACACCTTC
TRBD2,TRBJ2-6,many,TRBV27,CASSLDRGVSGANVLTF,TGTGCCAGCAGTTTAGATCGGGGGGTCTCTGGGGCCAACGTCCTGACTTTC
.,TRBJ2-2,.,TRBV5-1,CASNQAVTNTGELFF,TGCGCCAGCAATCAGGCAGTAACGAACACCGGGGAGCTGTTTTTT
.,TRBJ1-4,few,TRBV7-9,CASSLAPGHGEKLFF,TGTGCCAGCAGCTTAGCGCCAGGGCACGGTGAAAAACTGTTTTTT
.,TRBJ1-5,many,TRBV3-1,CASSQGPQPQHF,TGTGCCAGCAGCCAAGGCCCTCAGCCCCAGCATTTT
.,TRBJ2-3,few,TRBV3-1,CASSQVSIADTQYF,TGTGCCAGCAGCCAAGTCTCAATTGCAGATACGCAGTATTTT
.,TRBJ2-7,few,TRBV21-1,CASSKGDRAALPLGF,TGTGCCAGCAGCAAAGGAGACAGGGCAGCTCTTCCTTTAGGCTTC
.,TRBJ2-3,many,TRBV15,CATSKVGAGHTDTQYF,TGTGCCACCAGCAAGGTAGGGGCCGGGCACACAGATACGCAGTATTTT
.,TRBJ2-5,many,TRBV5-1,CASSFFRETGMGETQYF,TGCGCCAGCAGCTTTTTCCGGGAGACAGGGATGGGAGAGACCCAGTACTTC
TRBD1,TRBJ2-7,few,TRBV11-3,CASSTGQGDFLEQYF,TGTGCCAGCAGCACTGGACAGGGGGATTTTCTGGAGCAGTACTTC
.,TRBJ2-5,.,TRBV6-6,CASSYSKIVGDQETQYF,TGTGCCAGCAGTTACTCGAAGATAGTGGGGGATCAAGAGACCCAGTACTTC
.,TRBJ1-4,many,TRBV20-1,CSASSREKLFF,TGCAGTGCTAGTTCCCGGGAAAAACTGTTTTTT
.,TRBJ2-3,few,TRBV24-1,CATSDSLLRPDTQYF,TGTGCCACCAGTGATTCTCTCTTGAGGCCAGATACGCAGTATTTT
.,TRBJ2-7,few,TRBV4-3,CASSDRARDEQYF,TGCGCCAGCAGCGACCGCGCACGCGACGAGCAGTACTTC
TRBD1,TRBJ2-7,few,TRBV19,CASRGTGDYEQYF,TGTGCCAGTAGGGGGACAGGGGACTACGAGCAGTACTTC
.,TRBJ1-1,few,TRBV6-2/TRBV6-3,CASRPPGRGEAFF,TGTGCCAGCAGACCCCCGGGACGGGGTGAAGCTTTCTTT
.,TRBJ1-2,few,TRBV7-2,CASSLTPSLQTNYGYTF,TGTGCCAGCAGCTTGACACCCTCCCTCCAAACTAACTATGGCTACACCTTC
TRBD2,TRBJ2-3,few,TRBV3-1,CASSQMRLAFDTDTQYF,TGTGCCAGCAGCCAAATGAGACTAGCGTTTGACACAGATACGCAGTATTTT
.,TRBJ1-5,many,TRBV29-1,CSVSQGRSNQPQHF,TGCAGCGTTAGCCAGGGACGGAGCAATCAGCCCCAGCATTTT
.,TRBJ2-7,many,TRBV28,CASSQGPEQYF,TGTGCCAGCAGTCAAGGTCCCGAGCAGTACTTC
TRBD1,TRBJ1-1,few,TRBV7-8,CASSLTGGSLEAFF,TGTGCCAGCAGCTTAACAGGGGGCAGTCTTGAAGCTTTCTTT
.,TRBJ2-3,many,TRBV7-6,CASTINGVPRDTQYF,TGTGCCAGCACCATTAATGGGGTCCCAAGGGATACGCAGTATTTT
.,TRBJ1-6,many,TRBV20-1,CSASQYFNSPLHF,TGCAGTGCTAGTCAGTATTTCAATTCACCCCTCCACTTT
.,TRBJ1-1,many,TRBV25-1,CASRPLGKGGSTEAFF,TGTGCCAGCAGGCCCCTTGGGAAGGGAGGGTCTACTGAAGCTTTCTTT
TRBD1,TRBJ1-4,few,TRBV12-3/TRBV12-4,CASSLGNRGALQLFF,TGTGCCAGCAGTCTGGGAAACAGGGGGGCCCTCCAACTGTTTTTT
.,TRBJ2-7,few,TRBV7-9,CASSSGVTGKQYF,TGTGCCAGCAGCTCGGGTGTAACGGGGAAGCAGTACTTC
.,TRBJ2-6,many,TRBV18,CASSPSPGANVLTF,TGTGCCAGCTCACCAAGCCCTGGGGCCAACGTCCTGACTTTC
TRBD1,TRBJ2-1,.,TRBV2,CASRQDRGPSNEQFF,TGTGCCAGCAGGCAGGACAGGGGGCCTTCCAATGAGCAGTTCTTC
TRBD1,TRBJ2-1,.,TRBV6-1,CASSEGTGRNEQFF,TGTGCCAGCAGTGAGGGGACAGGTAGGAATGAGCAGTTCTTC
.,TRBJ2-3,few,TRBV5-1,CASSLVPSDTQYF,TGCGCCAGCAGCTTGGTCCCCTCGGATACGCAGTATTTT
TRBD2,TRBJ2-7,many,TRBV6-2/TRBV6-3,CASSPGTSGFLYEQYF,TGTGCCAGCAGCCCCGGGACTAGCGGTTTCTTATACGAGCAGTACTTC
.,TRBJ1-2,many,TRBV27,CASSSHPTLSYTF,TGTGCCAGCAGTTCCCATCCGACACTTTCCTACACCTTC
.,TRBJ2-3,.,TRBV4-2,CASSSKNRNTDTQYF,TGTGCCAGCAGCTCGAAAAACAGGAACACAGATACGCAGTATTTT
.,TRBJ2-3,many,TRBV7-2,CASSLVGGSTDTQYF,TGTGCCAGCAGCTTAGTTGGGGGAAGCACAGATACGCAGTATTTT
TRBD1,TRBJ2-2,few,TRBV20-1,CSARDLGTANTGELFF,TGCAGTGCTAGAGATTTAGGGACAGCGAACACCGGGGAGCTGTTTTTT
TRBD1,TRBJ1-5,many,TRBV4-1,CASSQDRFQPQHF,TGCGCCAGCAGCCAGGACAGGTTTCAGCCCCAGCATTTT
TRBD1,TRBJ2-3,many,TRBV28,CASSRTGTGASTQYF,TGTGCCAGCAGCCGAACCGGGACAGGGGCGAGTACGCAGTATTTT
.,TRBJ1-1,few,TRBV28,CASRDLHRERNTEAFF,TGTGCCAGCAGAGATCTCCACAGGGAGAGGAACACTGAAGCTTTCTTT
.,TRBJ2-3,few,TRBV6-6,CASRPSSDTQYF,TGTGCCAGCCGACCAAGCAGTGATACGCAGTATTTT
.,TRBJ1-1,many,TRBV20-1,CSADPGTGYTEAFF,TGCAGTGCAGACCCCGGGACCGGATACACTGAAGCTTTCTTT
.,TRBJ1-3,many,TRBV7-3,CASSPQGGPGNTIYF,TGTGCCAGCAGCCCTCAAGGGGGGCCTGGAAACACCATATATTTT
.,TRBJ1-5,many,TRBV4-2,CASSQDDRTEAVYSNQPQHF,TGTGCCAGCAGCCAAGACGACAGGACCGAAGCCGTTTATAGCAATCAGCCCCAGCATTTT
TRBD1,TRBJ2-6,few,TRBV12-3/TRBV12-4,CASSHTGAGANVLTF,TGTGCCAGCAGCCACACAGGGGCTGGGGCCAACGTCCTGACTTTC
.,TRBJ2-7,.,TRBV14,CASSQSRGGEQYF,TGTGCCAGCAGCCAAAGCAGGGGCGGCGAGCAGTACTTC
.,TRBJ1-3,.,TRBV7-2,CASSFRQAYSGNTIYF,TGTGCCAGCAGCTTCCGGCAGGCATACTCTGGAAACACCATATATTTT
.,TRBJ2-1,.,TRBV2,CATGSGRRGDEQFF,TGTGCCACCGGTAGCGGGCGCAGGGGGGATGAGCAGTTCTTC
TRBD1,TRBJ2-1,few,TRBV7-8,CASSETAGQGLSNEQFF,TGTGCCAGCAGCGAAACAGCGGGACAGGGCCTTAGCAATGAGCAGTTCTTC
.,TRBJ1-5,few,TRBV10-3,CAISVGRDQPQHF,TGTGCCATCAGTGTTGGAAGGGATCAGCCCCAGCATTTT